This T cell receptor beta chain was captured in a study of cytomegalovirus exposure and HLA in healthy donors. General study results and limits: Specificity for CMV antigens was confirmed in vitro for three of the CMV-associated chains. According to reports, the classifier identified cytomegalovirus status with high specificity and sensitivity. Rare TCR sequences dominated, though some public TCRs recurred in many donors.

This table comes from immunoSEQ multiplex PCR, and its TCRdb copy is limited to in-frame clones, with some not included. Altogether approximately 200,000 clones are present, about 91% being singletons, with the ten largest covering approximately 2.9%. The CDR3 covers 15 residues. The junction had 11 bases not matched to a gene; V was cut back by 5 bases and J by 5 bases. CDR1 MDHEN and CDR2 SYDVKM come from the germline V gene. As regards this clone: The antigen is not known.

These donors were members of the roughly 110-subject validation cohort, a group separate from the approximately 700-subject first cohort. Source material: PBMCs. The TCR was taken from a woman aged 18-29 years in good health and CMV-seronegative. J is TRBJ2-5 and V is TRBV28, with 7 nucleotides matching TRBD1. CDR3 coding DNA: TGTGCCAGCAGTCTCCGGGACAGCCTAGGCGAGACCCAGTACTTC. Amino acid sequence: CASSLRDSLGETQYF.